This T cell receptor beta chain is from a study of blood T cell repertoires in COVID-19. Study-level information: Whether acute or convalescent, the COVID-19 samples came from the United States, Italy and Spain. Sample material is recorded as cDNA or gDNA derived from T cells, B-cell-depleted T cells, or PBMCs.

In the original processing: For nucleated cells, counts were estimated from reference gene primer amplification. Profiled with immunoSEQ multiplex PCR; TCRdb holds only in-frame clones, not every one. V, J and clone size were drawn from that table, and D and trimming were deduced from the DNA. The repertoire consists of about 210,000 clones, with about 80% occurring once and the leading ten covering about 2.5%. Trimming shortened V by 0 bases and J by 4 bases, and 15 bases separated the two germline ends. Germline V gives CDR1 LGHNA, CDR2 YSLEER. This CDR3 contains 16 residues. The TCR was taken from a woman aged 40-49 years with active or convalescent COVID-19. V and J are TRBV4-3 and TRBJ1-2; weak D call: TRBD1 (6 bases). Sequencing was carried out using peripheral blood. CDR3 protein: CASSQDRRQGSYGYTF. The CDR3 nucleotides are TGCGCCAGCAGCCAAGACAGGAGGCAGGGGAGCTATGGCTACACCTTC.